The 18 T cell receptor beta chains below all came from one sample that was sequenced in a study of blood T cell repertoires in COVID-19 (dated by TCRdb to between 2020 and 2021). The method was the immunoSEQ multiplex PCR assay. TCRdb limited this immuneACCESS table to in-frame rearrangements with V and J called. A share of clones is missing; checked studies link under half to unresolved V genes, and the rest is unexplained. This sample lists 210,000 or so clones; approximately 83% were detected once. The ten largest clones add up to roughly 1.3% of the sample. Sequenced sample: peripheral blood. The receptors originated from a woman aged 25 to 39 with COVID-19, enrolled during active disease.

V usage is TRBV3-1 (or the pseudogene TRBV3-2) and J usage is TRBJ1-1, with D perhaps TRBD1 (5 bases). Trimming removed 6 bases at V and 12 bases at J, with 20 bases between. The CDR3 covers 13 residues. From germline, CDR1 is LGHDT and CDR2 YNNKEL (reference sequence). This CDR3 is CASRASGASKTFF. The DNA of the CDR3 is TGTGCCAGCAGGGCAAGCGGGGCGAGTAAGACTTTCTTT.

V is TRBV25-1 and J is TRBJ2-5; 7 bases line up with TRBD2. The germline CDR1 and CDR2 sequences are MGHDK and SYGVNS. Unmatched junction bases numbered 14, after V lost 2 bases and J lost 5 bases. This CDR3 has 17 residues. In nucleotides, the CDR3 is TGTGCCAGCAGTGAAGTCGTAAAGGGGAGGGTCGGGGAGACCCAGTACTTC. Amino acids: CASSEVVKGRVGETQYF.

The chain recombines TRBV7-2 with TRBJ2-3; D is possibly TRBD2 (7 bases). The CDR3 consists of 15 residues. Germline loops: CDR1 SGHTA, CDR2 FQGNSA. The V end was cut by 5 bases, the J end by 5 bases, with 17 bases between. CDR3 bases: TGTGCCAGCAGCCCTGAGGGGGGGGTTAGAGATACGCAGTATTTT. The encoded protein is CASSPEGGVRDTQYF. Using reference TRBV7-2 and TRBJ2-3 for the parts outside the CDR3, the full variable domain is GAGVSQSPSNKVTEKGKDVELRCDPISGHTALYWYRQSLGQGLEFLIYFQGNSAPDKSGLPSDRFSAERTGGSVSTLTIQRTQQEDSAVYLCASSPEGGVRDTQYFGPGTRLTVL.

This rearrangement joins TRBV3-1 (or the pseudogene TRBV3-2) to TRBJ2-5, with 14 positions matching TRBD2. Per germline, CDR1 LGHDT and CDR2 YNNKEL (reference sequence). The CDR3 is 19 residues long. Losses at the gene ends were 2 bases for V and 3 bases for J; bases not matched to a gene: 11. The CDR3 nucleotides are TGTGCCAGCAGCCAAAGAAGACTAGCGGGGGGGCGGATCGAAGAGACCCAGTACTTC. Residues: CASSQRRLAGGRIEETQYF.

This chain joins TRBV12-2 and TRBJ2-3; the tabulated D call, TRBD1, remains unverified against the DNA. TRBV12-2 is a pseudogene segment. The CDR3 extends over 16 amino acids. The CDR3 sequence is CASRCTGERGTDTQYF. The CDR3 nucleotides are TGTGCAAGTCGCTGTACAGGGGAAAGGGGCACAGATACGCAGTATTTT.

This sequence joins TRBV9 and TRBJ2-3; 8 bases line up with TRBD2. In germline, CDR1 is SGDLS, CDR2 YYNGEE. V lost 4 bases, J lost 0 bases, and 7 bases stayed unmatched. The CDR3 sequence is 16 residues long. The CDR3 here is CASSLGGLVSTDTQYF. CDR3 nucleotide sequence: TGTGCCAGCAGCCTAGGGGGACTAGTAAGCACAGATACGCAGTATTTT.

The CDR3 protein is CASSVDSTGSTGELFF. The CDR3 DNA reads TGTGCCAGCAGCGTAGATAGTACAGGCTCCACCGGGGAGCTGTTTTTT. The rearrangement joins TRBV9 to TRBJ2-2; D perhaps matches TRBD1 (5 bases). CDR1 and CDR2 from the germline V gene are SGDLS and YYNGEE. The germline V and J ends were trimmed by 0 bases and 4 bases, with 13 bases remaining between them. The CDR3 sequence is 16 residues long.

V and J are TRBV27 and TRBJ1-5; maybe TRBD1 (5 bases). The CDR3 spans 15 residues. The germline V gene encodes CDR1 MNHEY and CDR2 SMNVEV (reference sequence). V was clipped by 6 bases and J by 0 bases, with 12 bases between them. CDR3 sequence reads: CASRPLTGSNQPQHF. CDR3 sequence (DNA): TGTGCCAGCAGGCCGCTCACAGGTAGCAATCAGCCCCAGCATTTT.

The chain joins TRBV28 to TRBJ2-1; 9 bases are a match to TRBD1. The V gene end was trimmed by 0 bases and the J gene end by 5 bases; junction bases not matched to a gene: 11. Germline CDR1 MDHEN, CDR2 SYDVKM. This CDR3 region has 18 residues. CDR3 in DNA: TGTGCCAGCAGTTTATGGAGGCGGTGGGGACAGGGCAACAATGAGCAGTTCTTC. This translates into CASSLWRRWGQGNNEQFF.

The chain joins TRBV19 to TRBJ2-3; D remains unclear. Looked up from germline, CDR1 is LNHDA and CDR2 is SQIVND (reference sequence). V gave up 5 bases and J gave up 2 bases, with 11 bases separating them. The CDR3 spans 14 residues. This CDR3 reads CASSSSMNTDTQYF. CDR3 sequence (DNA): TGTGCCAGTAGTTCAAGCATGAACACAGATACGCAGTATTTT.

This clone appeared a few times. This chain joins TRBV2 and TRBJ1-1; no firm D call. This CDR3 has 11 residues. Deletions cut 6 bases from V and 3 bases from J, with 5 bases between. CDR1 is SNHLY and CDR2 is FYNNEI in the germline V gene. The CDR3 DNA sequence: TGTGCCAGCAGGCGGGACACTGAAGCTTTCTTT. Translation: CASRRDTEAFF.

The chain combines TRBV3-1 (or the pseudogene TRBV3-2) with TRBJ2-7, with D perhaps matching TRBD2 (6 bases). Trimming stripped 8 bases from V and 0 bases from J, with 14 bases between. From germline, CDR1 is LGHDT and CDR2 YNNKEL (reference sequence). This CDR3 comprises 14 residues. CDR3 coding DNA: TGTGCCAGCTCTACTGGGACTTACTCCTACGAGCAGTACTTC. Translated, it gives CASSTGTYSYEQYF.

The sample holds one count of this clone. The genes are TRBV20-1 and TRBJ1-2; TRBD1 aligns across 7 bases. The germline gives CDR1 DFQATT, CDR2 SNEGSKA (reference sequence). Trimming cost V 3 bases and J 0 bases; bases outside gene matches: 1. The length of the CDR3 is 13 residues. CDR3 sequence reads: CSASDRANYGYTF. The CDR3 nucleotides are TGCAGTGCTAGTGACAGGGCTAACTATGGCTACACCTTC.

This sequence joins TRBV9 and TRBJ1-3, with D possibly matching TRBD1 (5 bases). The CDR3 totals 15 residues. V gave up 1 base and J gave up 4 bases, with 12 bases separating them. Germline V lookup: CDR1 SGDLS, CDR2 YYNGEE. The CDR3, as DNA: TGTGCCAGCAGCGTAAGGGACTCTGGAGGAAACACCATATATTTT. This gives the protein CASSVRDSGGNTIYF. Combining the CDR3 with reference TRBV9 and TRBJ1-3 gives the whole variable domain DSGVTQTPKHLITATGQRVTLRCSPRSGDLSVYWYQQSLDQGLQFLIQYYNGEERAKGNILERFSAQQFPDLHSELNLSSLELGDSALYFCASSVRDSGGNTIYFGEGSWLTVV.

The V and J genes are TRBV5-4 and TRBJ1-2; 7 nucleotides match TRBD1. The germline V gene encodes CDR1 SGHNT and CDR2 YYREEE (reference sequence). The CDR3 runs 14 residues. With 5 bases clipped from V and 0 bases from J, the junction kept 4 bases outside the gene matches. In DNA, the CDR3 is TGTGCCAGCAGTCACGACAGGGCTAACTATGGCTACACCTTC. Its translation is CASSHDRANYGYTF.

The rearrangement joins TRBV4-1 to TRBJ1-6; 9 positions match TRBD1. Germline values: CDR1 MGHRA, CDR2 YSYEKL. The CDR3 is made up of 14 amino acids. V dropped 4 bases and J dropped 10; count of bases not matched to a gene: 5. CDR3 residues: CASSLRDRESPLHF. In DNA form, the CDR3 reads TGCGCCAGCAGCCTCCGGGACAGGGAATCACCCCTCCACTTT.

This chain uses TRBV6-5 with TRBJ2-5; 7 nucleotides agree with TRBD1. CDR3 length equals 14 residues. Germline assignment: CDR1 MNHEY and CDR2 SVGAGI. The J segment lost 2 bases and the V segment lost 5 bases, leaving 5 bases of the junction unmatched. In DNA form, the CDR3 reads TGTGCCAGCAGTCGACAGGGTGGACAAGAGACCCAGTACTTC. Protein product: CASSRQGGQETQYF.

V gene TRBV29-1 combines with J gene TRBJ2-6; the D is unclear. Trimming took 4 bases from V and 2 from J, leaving 6 bases between them. Germline-derived CDR1 and CDR2 are SQVTM and ANQGSEA. The CDR3 consists of 13 residues. The CDR3 protein is CSVGPTGANVLTF. Written as DNA, the CDR3 is TGCAGCGTTGGGCCCACTGGGGCCAACGTCCTGACTTTC.